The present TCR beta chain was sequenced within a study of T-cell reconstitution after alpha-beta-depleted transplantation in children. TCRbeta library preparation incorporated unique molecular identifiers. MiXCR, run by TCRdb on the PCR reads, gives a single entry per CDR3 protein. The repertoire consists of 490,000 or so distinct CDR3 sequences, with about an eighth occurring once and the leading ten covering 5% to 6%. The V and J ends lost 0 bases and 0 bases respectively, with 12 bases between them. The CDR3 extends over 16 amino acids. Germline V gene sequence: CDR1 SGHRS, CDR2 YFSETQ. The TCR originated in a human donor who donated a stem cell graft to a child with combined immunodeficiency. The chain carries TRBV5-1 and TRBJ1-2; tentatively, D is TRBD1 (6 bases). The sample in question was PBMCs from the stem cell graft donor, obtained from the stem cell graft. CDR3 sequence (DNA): TGCGCCAGCAGCTTGGGGACAGTGATCTCTAACTATGGCTACACCTTC. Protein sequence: CASSLGTVISNYGYTF.